The clone carrying this T cell receptor beta chain was found a few times. Deletions cut 4 bases from V and 0 bases from J, with 10 bases between. The length of the CDR3 is 16 residues. Germline loops: CDR1 MRHNA, CDR2 SNTAGT. This sample was taken from a study of early T cells in non-severe SARS-CoV-2 infection. Using its own MiXCR run on the 5' RACE reads, TCRdb lists one record per CDR3 protein. This sample has roughly 72,000 distinct CDR3 sequences, with more than 10% found just once. This sequence was found in an adult who was a healthcare worker with PCR-confirmed SARS-CoV-2 infection or an uninfected control (not recorded which). The V gene is TRBV6-4, the J gene TRBJ2-6; D unclear. The sample was whole blood. This CDR3 reads CASSASLGSGANVLTF. The CDR3 DNA sequence: TGTGCCAGCAGTGCCTCCCTGGGCTCTGGGGCCAACGTCCTGACTTTC.